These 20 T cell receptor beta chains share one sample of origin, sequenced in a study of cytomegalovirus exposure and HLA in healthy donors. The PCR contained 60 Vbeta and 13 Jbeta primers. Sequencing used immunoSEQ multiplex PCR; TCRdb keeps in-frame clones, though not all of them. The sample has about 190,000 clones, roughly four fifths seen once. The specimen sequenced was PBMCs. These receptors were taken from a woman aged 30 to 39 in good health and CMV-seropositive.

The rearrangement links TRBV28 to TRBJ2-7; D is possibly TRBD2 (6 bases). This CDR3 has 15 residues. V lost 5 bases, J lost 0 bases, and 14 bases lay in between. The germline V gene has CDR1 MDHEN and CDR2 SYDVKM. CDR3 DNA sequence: TGTGCCAGCAGTGCCCCCGGGAGTAGCTCCTACGAGCAGTACTTC. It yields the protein CASSAPGSSSYEQYF.

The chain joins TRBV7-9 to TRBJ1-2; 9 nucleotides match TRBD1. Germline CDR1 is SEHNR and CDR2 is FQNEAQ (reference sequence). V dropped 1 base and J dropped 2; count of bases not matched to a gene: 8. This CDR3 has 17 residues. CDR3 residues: CASSLVGDREDNYGYTF. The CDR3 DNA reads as TGTGCCAGCAGCTTAGTGGGGGACAGGGAGGACAACTATGGCTACACCTTC.

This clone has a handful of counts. The CDR3 region has the DNA TGTGCCATCAGGGGGACAGGTGGAGACAATCAGCCCCAGCATTTT. This codes for CAIRGTGGDNQPQHF. V gene TRBV10-3 combines with J gene TRBJ1-5, with 8 bases lining up with TRBD1. Germline CDR1 and CDR2: ENHRY and SYGVKD. This CDR3 spans 15 amino acids. The V segment lost 6 bases and the J segment 3 bases; nucleotides outside the gene matches: 7.

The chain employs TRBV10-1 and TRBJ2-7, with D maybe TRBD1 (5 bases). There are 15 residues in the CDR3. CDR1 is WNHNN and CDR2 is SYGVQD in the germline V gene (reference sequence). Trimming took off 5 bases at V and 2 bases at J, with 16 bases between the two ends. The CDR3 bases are TGCGCCAGCAGTCCGCCTGGCAGGACAACCTACGAGCAGTACTTC. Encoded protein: CASSPPGRTTYEQYF.

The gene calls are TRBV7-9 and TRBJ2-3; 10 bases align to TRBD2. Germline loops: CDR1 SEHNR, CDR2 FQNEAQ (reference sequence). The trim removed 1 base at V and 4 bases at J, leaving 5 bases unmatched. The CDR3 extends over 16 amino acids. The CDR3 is CASSLGGAGGADTQYF. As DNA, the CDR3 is TGTGCCAGCAGCTTAGGCGGAGCGGGAGGGGCAGATACGCAGTATTTT.

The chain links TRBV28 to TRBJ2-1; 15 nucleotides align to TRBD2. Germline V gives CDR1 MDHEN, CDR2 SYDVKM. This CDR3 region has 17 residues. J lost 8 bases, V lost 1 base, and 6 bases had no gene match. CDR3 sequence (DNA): TGTGCCAGCAGTTTATCAGGCGGGACTAGCGGGAGGTATGAGCAGTTCTTC. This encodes CASSLSGGTSGRYEQFF.

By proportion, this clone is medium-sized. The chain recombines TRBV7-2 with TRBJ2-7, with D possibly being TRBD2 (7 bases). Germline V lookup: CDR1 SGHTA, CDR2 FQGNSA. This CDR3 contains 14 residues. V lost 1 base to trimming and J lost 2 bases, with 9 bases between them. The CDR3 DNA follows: TGTGCCAGCAGCTTAGACGGGGGGCCCTACGAGCAGTACTTC. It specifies CASSLDGGPYEQYF. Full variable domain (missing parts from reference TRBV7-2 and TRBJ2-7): GAGVSQSPSNKVTEKGKDVELRCDPISGHTALYWYRQSLGQGLEFLIYFQGNSAPDKSGLPSDRFSAERTGGSVSTLTIQRTQQEDSAVYLCASSLDGGPYEQYFGPGTRLTVT.

CDR3 in DNA: TGTGCCTGTGAAGGGGGTGGCAATCAGCCCCAGCATTTT. Its translation: CACEGGGNQPQHF. The chain carries TRBV30 and TRBJ1-5; D perhaps matches TRBD1 (6 bases). Looked up from germline, CDR1 is GTSNPN and CDR2 is SVGIG (reference sequence). The V end was cut by 6 bases, the J end by 2 bases, with 11 bases between. This CDR3 is built from 13 residues.

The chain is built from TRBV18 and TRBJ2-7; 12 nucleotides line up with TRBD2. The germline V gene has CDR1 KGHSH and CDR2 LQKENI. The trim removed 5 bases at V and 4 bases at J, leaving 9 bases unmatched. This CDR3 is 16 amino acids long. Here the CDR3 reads CASSAYLAGGGYEQYF. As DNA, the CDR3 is TGTGCCAGCTCAGCCTATCTAGCGGGAGGGGGATACGAGCAGTACTTC.

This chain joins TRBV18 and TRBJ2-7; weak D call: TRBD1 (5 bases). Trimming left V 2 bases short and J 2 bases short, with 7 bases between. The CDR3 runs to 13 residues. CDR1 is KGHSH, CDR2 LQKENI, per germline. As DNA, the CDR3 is TGTGCCAGCTCACCAGACAGAGCCTACGAGCAGTACTTC. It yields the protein CASSPDRAYEQYF.

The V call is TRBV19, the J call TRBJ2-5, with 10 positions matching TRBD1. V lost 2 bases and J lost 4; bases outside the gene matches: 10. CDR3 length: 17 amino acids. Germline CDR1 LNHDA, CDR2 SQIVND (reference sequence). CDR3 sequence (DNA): TGTGCCAGTAGTATAAGTAGGACAGGGGGTTTTTCAGAGACCCAGTACTTC. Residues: CASSISRTGGFSETQYF.

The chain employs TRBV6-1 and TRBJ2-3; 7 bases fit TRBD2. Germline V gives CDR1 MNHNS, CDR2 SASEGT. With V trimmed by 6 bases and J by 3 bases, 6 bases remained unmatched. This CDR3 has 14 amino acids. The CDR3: CASRFGGGTDTQYF. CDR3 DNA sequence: TGTGCCAGCAGATTTGGGGGAGGGACAGATACGCAGTATTTT.

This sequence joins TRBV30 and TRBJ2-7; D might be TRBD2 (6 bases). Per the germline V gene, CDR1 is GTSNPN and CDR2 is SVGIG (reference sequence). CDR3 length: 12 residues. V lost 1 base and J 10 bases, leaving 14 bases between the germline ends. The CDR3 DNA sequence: TGTGCCTGGAGTGGATTTGCGGGACTCCAGTACTTC. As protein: CAWSGFAGLQYF.

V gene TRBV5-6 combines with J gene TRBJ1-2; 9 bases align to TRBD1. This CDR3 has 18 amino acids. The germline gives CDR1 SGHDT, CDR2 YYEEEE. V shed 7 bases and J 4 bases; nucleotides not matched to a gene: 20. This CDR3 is CASRALQQGARAVYGYTF. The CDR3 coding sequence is TGTGCCAGCCGAGCTCTACAACAGGGGGCGCGAGCGGTCTATGGCTACACCTTC.

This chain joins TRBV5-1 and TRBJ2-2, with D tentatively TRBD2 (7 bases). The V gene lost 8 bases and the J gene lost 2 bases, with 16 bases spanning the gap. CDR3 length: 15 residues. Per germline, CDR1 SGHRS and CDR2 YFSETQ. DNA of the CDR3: TGCGCCAGTACACTACGGGGGGCCAACACCGGGGAGCTGTTTTTT. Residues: CASTLRGANTGELFF. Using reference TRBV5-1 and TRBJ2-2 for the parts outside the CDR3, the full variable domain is KAGVTQTPRYLIKTRGQQVTLSCSPISGHRSVSWYQQTPGQGLQFLFEYFSETQRNKGNFPGRFSGRQFSNSRSEMNVSTLELGDSALYLCASTLRGANTGELFFGEGSRLTVL.

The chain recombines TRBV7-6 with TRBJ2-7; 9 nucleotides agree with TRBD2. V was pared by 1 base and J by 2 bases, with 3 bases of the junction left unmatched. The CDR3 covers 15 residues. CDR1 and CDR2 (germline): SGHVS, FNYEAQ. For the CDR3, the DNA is TGTGCCAGCAGCTTAGGCGGGGGGGGGCCCTACGAGCAGTACTTC. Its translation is CASSLGGGGPYEQYF.

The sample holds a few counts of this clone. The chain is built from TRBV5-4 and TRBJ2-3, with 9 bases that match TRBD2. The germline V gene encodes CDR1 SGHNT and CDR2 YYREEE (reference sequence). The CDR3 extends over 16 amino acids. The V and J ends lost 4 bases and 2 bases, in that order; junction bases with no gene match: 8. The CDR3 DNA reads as TGTGCCAGCAGCGTGGGACTAGCTGGGGTCACAGATACGCAGTATTTT. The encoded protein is CASSVGLAGVTDTQYF.

In nucleotides, the CDR3 is TGTGCCAGCAGCGCGTTGACAGGGTCTGGAAACACCATATATTTT. The encoded protein is CASSALTGSGNTIYF. The chain uses TRBV7-6 and TRBJ1-3; 7 bases are shared with TRBD1. In germline, CDR1 is SGHVS, CDR2 FNYEAQ. The CDR3 has 15 residues. V was clipped by 5 bases and J by 1 base; unmatched bases: 5.

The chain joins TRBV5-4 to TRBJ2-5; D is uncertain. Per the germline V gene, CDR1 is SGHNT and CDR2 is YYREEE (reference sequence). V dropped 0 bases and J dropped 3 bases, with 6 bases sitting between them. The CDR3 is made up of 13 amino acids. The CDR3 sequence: CASSLGAEETQYF. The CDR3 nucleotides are TGTGCCAGCAGCTTGGGGGCCGAAGAGACCCAGTACTTC.

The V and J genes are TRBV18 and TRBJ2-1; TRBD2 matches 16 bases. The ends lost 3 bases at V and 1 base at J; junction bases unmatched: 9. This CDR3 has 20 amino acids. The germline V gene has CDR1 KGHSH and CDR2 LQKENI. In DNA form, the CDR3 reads TGTGCCAGCTCACCCCCACCGGGACTAGCGGGGGGGCATTCCTACAATGAGCAGTTCTTC. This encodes CASSPPPGLAGGHSYNEQFF.